This TCR beta chain was captured by sequencing in a study of beta chain features in type 1 diabetes. This CDR3 region has 14 residues. The germline V and J ends were trimmed by 3 bases and 1 base, with 7 bases remaining between them. Per germline, CDR1 GTSNPN and CDR2 SVGIG (reference sequence). For this clone: The same CDR3 is also encoded by other DNA sequences in this sample.

Isolated RNA was reverse transcribed in full, so expressed TCRB transcripts were sequenced. Generated by immunoSEQ multiplex PCR, the TCRdb table keeps only in-frame clones and is missing some. The data contain about 260,000 clones, 68% of them seen just once; the ten biggest clones take up approximately 0.05%. The chain links TRBV30 to TRBJ2-6, with D possibly being TRBD2 (5 bases). Sequenced sample: naive CD4+ T cells from blood. This clonotype originated in a man aged 30-40 years in good health. CDR3 in DNA: TGTGCCTGGAGCCGGGGATCTGGGGCCAACGTCCTGACTTTC. This translates into CAWSRGSGANVLTF.